These 4 T cell receptor beta chains were sequenced from one sample in a study of blood T cell repertoires in COVID-19. Data came from immunoSEQ multiplex PCR; TCRdb stores just in-frame clones and leaves some out. The repertoire holds a few hundred thousand clones, with about 85% as singletons. The sequencing sample was made of peripheral blood. All receptors derive from a man younger than 35 with active or convalescent COVID-19.

The V and J genes are TRBV5-1 and TRBJ1-4; D uncertain. Per the germline V gene, CDR1 is SGHRS and CDR2 is YFSETQ. CDR3 size: 14 residues. Between the trimmed V and J ends, which lost 2 bases and 8 bases, there was a span of 13 bases. In nucleotides, the CDR3 is TGCGCCAGCAGCTTACTAGGAGCAGAAGAAAAACTGTTTTTT. Translating it yields CASSLLGAEEKLFF.

The gene calls are TRBV24-1 and TRBJ1-1; perhaps TRBD1 as D (5 bases). Germline assignment: CDR1 KGHDR and CDR2 SFDVKD. The CDR3 has 16 residues. With 5 bases removed from V and 3 bases from J, the gap between germline ends came to 18 bases. The CDR3 DNA sequence: TGTGCCACCAGTGTATTTACAGGTCAACCCGACACTGAAGCTTTCTTT. It specifies CATSVFTGQPDTEAFF.

Points on this clone: Other DNA sequences in this sample translate to the same CDR3. The genes are TRBV18 and TRBJ1-1, with D perhaps matching TRBD1 (5 bases). The CDR3 runs 13 residues. V was shortened by 3 bases and J by 0 bases, with 5 bases between the two germline ends. Germline-derived CDR1 and CDR2 are KGHSH and LQKENI. Here the CDR3 reads CASSPRVNTEAFF. DNA of the CDR3: TGTGCCAGCTCACCCAGGGTGAACACTGAAGCTTTCTTT.

This clone was observed a handful of times. The rearrangement links TRBV9 to TRBJ1-2; D not resolved. Germline V CDR1 and CDR2: SGDLS, YYNGEE. V lost 0 bases, J lost 7 bases, and 16 bases lay in between. This CDR3 is 15 amino acids long. The CDR3 DNA reads TGTGCCAGCAGCGTAGCTGCGACACCTAGCTCTGGCTACACCTTC. As protein: CASSVAATPSSGYTF.